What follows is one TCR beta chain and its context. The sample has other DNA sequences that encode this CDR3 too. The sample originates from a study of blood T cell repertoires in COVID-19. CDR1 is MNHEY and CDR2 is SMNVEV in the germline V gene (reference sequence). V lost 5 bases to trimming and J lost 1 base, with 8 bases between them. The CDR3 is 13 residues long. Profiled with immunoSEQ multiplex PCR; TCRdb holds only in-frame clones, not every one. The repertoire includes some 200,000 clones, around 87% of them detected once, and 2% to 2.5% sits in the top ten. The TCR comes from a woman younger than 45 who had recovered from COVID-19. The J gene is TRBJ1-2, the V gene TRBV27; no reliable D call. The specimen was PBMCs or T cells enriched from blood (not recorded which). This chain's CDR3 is CASSPRGNYGYTF. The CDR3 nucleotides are TGTGCCAGCAGTCCCCGGGGTAACTATGGCTACACCTTC.